These 26 T cell receptor beta chains were sequenced from one sample in a study of HIV-infected patients and healthy controls. All unsorted peripheral T cells were captured because whole blood was used without fractionation. Reverse transcription used around 480 ng RNA and constant-region primers for alpha and beta. Using multiplexing indices, alpha and beta chain libraries were generated apart by chain-specific third strand synthesis. TCRdb recomputed calls from the 5' RACE reads with MiXCR, one row per CDR3 protein. Of 19,000 or so distinct CDR3 sequences listed, 9% to 15% are singletons. Sample: blood. The source is an adult in good health.

This clonotype was seen many times. One end of the junction does not line up with germline, which may come from a read error. This rearrangement joins TRBV29-1 to TRBJ2-3; 7 nucleotides align to TRBD2. CDR1 and CDR2 (germline): SQVTM, ANQGSEA. This CDR3 is built from 10 residues. CDR3 loop: CSAEAGPRYF. For the CDR3, the DNA is TGCAGCGCTGAAGCGGGACCCCGGTATTTT.

By share, this clonotype ranks as medium-sized. The chain links TRBV29-1 to TRBJ1-1; D remains unclear. Germline lookup yields CDR1 SQVTM and CDR2 ANQGSEA. The CDR3 contains 10 residues. The V gene lost 4 bases and the J gene lost 4 bases, with 4 bases spanning the gap. CDR3 region: CSVVRTEAFF. CDR3 nucleotides: TGCAGCGTTGTACGCACTGAAGCTTTCTTT. The whole variable domain, remainder taken from reference TRBV29-1 and TRBJ1-1, is SAVISQKPSRDICQRGTSLTIQCQVDSQVTMMFWYRQQPGQSLTLIATANQGSEATYESGFVIDKFPISRPNLTFSTLTVSNMSPEDSSIYLCSVVRTEAFFGQGTRLTVV.

This clonotype was counted between two and nine times. V and J are TRBV5-1 and TRBJ2-1; 7 nucleotides match TRBD1. After removal of 5 bases from V and 0 bases from J, the junction contained 17 bases not matched to a gene. Germline lookup yields CDR1 SGHRS and CDR2 YFSETQ. The CDR3 contains 19 residues. The CDR3: CASSPRSGDRESSYNEQFF. CDR3 coding DNA: TGCGCCAGCAGTCCCAGGAGCGGAGACAGGGAAAGCTCCTACAATGAGCAGTTCTTC.

This clonotype was detected only a few times. The rearrangement uses TRBV7-9 and TRBJ1-1; D ambiguous. The V gene lost 8 bases and the J gene lost 1 base, with 14 bases spanning the gap. Germline CDR1 SEHNR, CDR2 FQNEAQ (reference sequence). The CDR3 runs 14 residues. The CDR3 sequence is CASQTTTSNTEAFF. The DNA of the CDR3 is TGTGCCAGCCAAACGACTACTTCGAACACTGAAGCTTTCTTT.

This clonotype was seen at least ten times. The rearrangement links TRBV4-1 to TRBJ2-7, with D tentatively TRBD2 (6 bases). The CDR3 loop spans 12 amino acids. Germline V lookup: CDR1 MGHRA, CDR2 YSYEKL. The germline V and J ends were trimmed by 6 bases and 3 bases, with 9 bases remaining between them. CDR3 sequence (DNA): TGCGCCAGCAGTCCCGGGGGCTACGAGCAGTACTTC. Translation: CASSPGGYEQYF.

The chain has TRBV11-2 and TRBJ2-2; 8 bases agree with TRBD1. The J segment lost 14 bases and the V segment lost 2 bases, leaving 4 bases of the junction unmatched. Per the germline V gene, CDR1 is SGHAT and CDR2 is FQNNGV. The length of the CDR3 is 12 residues. The CDR3 sequence: CASSLRTGRLFF. The CDR3 region has the DNA TGTGCCAGCAGCTTACGGACAGGGCGACTGTTTTTT. Variable domain in full (rest from reference TRBV11-2 and TRBJ2-2): EAGVAQSPRYKIIEKRQSVAFWCNPISGHATLYWYQQILGQGPKLLIQFQNNGVVDDSQLPKDRFSAERLKGVDSTLKIQPAKLEDSAVYLCASSLRTGRLFFGEGSRLTVL.

This clonotype was detected only a few times. The genes are TRBV9 and TRBJ2-1; possibly TRBD2 for D (6 bases). V lost 3 bases, J lost 0 bases, and 10 bases lay in between. Germline V gene data show CDR1 as SGDLS and CDR2 as YYNGEE. The CDR3 contains 15 residues. The CDR3 nucleotides are TGTGCCAGCAGCGCCCTGGGGGGCTCCTACAATGAGCAGTTCTTC. The encoded protein is CASSALGGSYNEQFF. The whole variable domain, filled in from reference TRBV9 and TRBJ2-1, reads DSGVTQTPKHLITATGQRVTLRCSPRSGDLSVYWYQQSLDQGLQFLIQYYNGEERAKGNILERFSAQQFPDLHSELNLSSLELGDSALYFCASSALGGSYNEQFFGPGTRLTVL.

The chain uses TRBV4-2 and TRBJ2-1, with TRBD2 matching over 11 bases. Per germline, CDR1 LGHNA and CDR2 YNFKEQ. The CDR3 has 17 residues. Unmatched junction bases numbered 15, after V lost 2 bases and J lost 12 bases. The CDR3 DNA sequence: TGTGCCAGCAGCCAACAACCCGGGACTAGCGGTACAATGAGGCAGTTCTTC. Protein: CASSQQPGTSGTMRQFF.

The sample holds many counts of this clonotype. The rearrangement links TRBV6-2 or TRBV6-3 to TRBJ1-5; D is undetermined. CDR1 is MNHEY, CDR2 SVGEGT, per germline. The CDR3 has 13 amino acids. Trimming removed 10 bases from V and 7 bases from J, with 17 bases in between. The CDR3 region has the DNA TGTGCCACCAAGCTTAATACCGGGCAGCCCCAGCATTTT. Its protein product is CATKLNTGQPQHF.

The chain recombines TRBV7-2 with TRBJ1-2; D gene uncertain. The germline V and J ends were trimmed by 6 bases and 4 bases, with 15 bases remaining between them. Per the germline V gene, CDR1 is SGHTA and CDR2 is FQGNSA. This CDR3 is built from 14 residues. CDR3 sequence: CASRVQPQTYGYTF. The CDR3 DNA reads as TGTGCCAGCAGGGTACAACCCCAAACCTATGGCTACACCTTC.

The CDR3 coding sequence is TGTGCCAGCAGCTATAGGGGGGGCCGTTTCGGGGCAGATACGCAGTATTTT. This sequence encodes CASSYRGGRFGADTQYF. The J gene is TRBJ2-3, the V gene TRBV3-1, with a tentative D call TRBD2 (7 bases). V lost 5 bases and J 4 bases, leaving 22 bases between the germline ends. Germline V gives CDR1 LGHDT, CDR2 YNNKEL (reference sequence). This CDR3 spans 17 amino acids.

Ten or more counts support this clonotype. The chain has TRBV30 and TRBJ1-1; D gene uncertain. This CDR3 comprises 13 residues. V was shortened by 2 bases and J by 2 bases, with 9 bases between the two germline ends. CDR1 and CDR2 from the germline V gene are GTSNPN and SVGIG (reference sequence). This CDR3 reads CAWSSDTNTEAFF. CDR3 DNA: TGTGCCTGGAGTTCTGACACTAACACTGAAGCTTTCTTT.

Remarks on this clonotype: The CDR3 does not end in the conserved phenylalanine or tryptophan, so this is likely a read error. No DNA is shown, since the ends of the CDR3 on it are uncertain; the CDR3 is the one TCRdb lists. The rearrangement links TRBV4-3 to TRBJ2-7; the tabulated D call, TRBD1, remains unverified against the DNA. Germline lookup yields CDR1 LGHNA and CDR2 YSLEER. With termini counted, the CDR3 has 11 amino acids. The CDR3 loop reads CASSQRGRGPY.

This clonotype was found many times. V is TRBV6-2 or TRBV6-3 and J is TRBJ1-2; no definite D call. The germline CDR1 and CDR2 sequences are MNHEY and SVGEGT. This CDR3 is 13 amino acids long. V gave up 6 bases and J gave up 4 bases, with 12 bases separating them. CDR3 amino acids: CASSGRSPYGYTF. The CDR3 bases are TGTGCCAGCAGCGGACGGAGCCCCTATGGCTACACCTTC.

This clonotype has a count of ten or more. The chain couples TRBV5-4 to TRBJ1-2, with TRBD1 as a possible D gene (5 bases). This CDR3 has 18 residues. Germline CDR1 reads SGHNT; CDR2 reads YYREEE (reference sequence). The V gene lost 2 bases and the J gene lost 8 bases, with 28 bases spanning the gap. CDR3 sequence: CASSFSISRARLQPGYTF. Written as DNA, the CDR3 is TGTGCCAGCAGCTTCTCGATTTCCAGGGCCCGCCTCCAGCCGGGCTACACCTTC.

V and J are TRBV18 and TRBJ1-1, with D unresolved. This CDR3 is 15 amino acids long. From germline, CDR1 is KGHSH and CDR2 LQKENI. V lost 3 bases and J lost 1, with 12 bases in between. CDR3 amino acids: CASSPYGRKNTEAFF. Here the CDR3 DNA reads TGTGCCAGCTCACCTTATGGCAGGAAGAACACTGAAGCTTTCTTT.

This clonotype was seen at least ten times. The genes are TRBV20-1 and TRBJ1-2, with unresolved D. CDR1 and CDR2 (germline): DFQATT, SNEGSKA (reference sequence). V was shortened by 5 bases and J by 4 bases, with 17 bases between the two germline ends. This CDR3 is 14 amino acids long. As DNA, the CDR3 is TGCAGTGCTCGAGGAGTAACAGAATTCTATGGCTACACCTTC. Translated: CSARGVTEFYGYTF.

By frequency in the sample, this clonotype is medium-sized. J is TRBJ1-1 and V is TRBV7-3; 9 bases match TRBD1. Germline assignment: CDR1 SGHTA and CDR2 FQGTGA. This CDR3 has 13 residues. After removal of 9 bases from V and 5 bases from J, the junction contained 7 bases not matched to a gene. The CDR3 is CASSRQGGTEAFF. DNA of the CDR3: TGTGCCAGTTCAAGACAGGGGGGGACTGAAGCTTTCTTT.

This clonotype occurred many times. The rearrangement links TRBV4-1 to TRBJ2-1; D might be TRBD2 (5 bases). Germline-derived CDR1 and CDR2 are MGHRA and YSYEKL. The CDR3 spans 14 residues. V was trimmed by 1 base and J by 12 bases, leaving 16 bases between them. CDR3 DNA sequence: TGCGCCAGCAGCCAAGGGTCCGTTCTAGCAGGGCAGTTCTTC. Protein sequence: CASSQGSVLAGQFF.

CDR3 loop: CASSPDRNQPQHF. In DNA, the CDR3 is TGTGCCAGCTCCCCCGACAGGAATCAGCCCCAGCATTTT. The chain recombines TRBV18 with TRBJ1-5; tentative D call: TRBD1 (6 bases). V was cut by 6 bases and J by 4 bases, with 10 bases left in between. Germline V gives CDR1 KGHSH, CDR2 LQKENI. The CDR3 is made up of 13 amino acids.

This clonotype occurred many times. The CDR3 sequence is CASSEGQAPGDEQYF. CDR3 DNA: TGTGCCAGCAGTGAAGGACAGGCACCGGGGGACGAGCAGTACTTC. The chain has TRBV6-1 and TRBJ2-7; either TRBD1 or TRBD2 may fit D (6 bases each). Germline V lookup: CDR1 MNHNS, CDR2 SASEGT. The length of the CDR3 is 15 residues. Trimming pared 1 base from V and 5 bases from J, leaving 15 bases between.

This clonotype has ten or more counts. This CDR3 reads CAWSVGSRELFF. The CDR3 region has the DNA TGTGCCTGGAGTGTCGGAAGCAGGGAGCTGTTTTTT. V usage is TRBV30 and J usage is TRBJ2-2; no clear D gene. Germline CDR1 reads GTSNPN; CDR2 reads SVGIG (reference sequence). V was cut by 0 bases and J by 9 bases, with 8 bases left in between. This CDR3 contains 12 residues.

This clonotype was counted many times. V and J are TRBV6-2 or TRBV6-3 and TRBJ1-4; possibly TRBD1 for D (5 bases). V gave up 2 bases and J gave up 8 bases, with 9 bases separating them. This CDR3 is built from 13 residues. The germline V gene encodes CDR1 MNHEY and CDR2 SVGEGT. The DNA of the CDR3 is TGTGCCAGCAGTTACGTCGCAGGGGAAAAACTGTTTTTT. Translating it yields CASSYVAGEKLFF.

The rearrangement joins TRBV7-9 to TRBJ1-1; D perhaps matches TRBD1 (6 bases). Trimming cost V 3 bases and J 2 bases, with 10 bases left between them. The germline V gene encodes CDR1 SEHNR and CDR2 FQNEAQ (reference sequence). This CDR3 spans 14 amino acids. In DNA, the CDR3 is TGTGCCAGCAGCTTGTCGGGGGCAAACACTGAAGCTTTCTTT. Protein: CASSLSGANTEAFF.

This clonotype was counted many times. V usage is TRBV7-2 and J usage is TRBJ2-3, with 10 bases that match TRBD2. The V gene's germline CDR1 is SGHTA and CDR2 FQGNSA. CDR3 length: 16 amino acids. The junction had 3 bases not matched to a gene; V was cut back by 2 bases and J by 1 base. For the CDR3, the DNA is TGTGCCAGCAGCTTACAAGCGGGGGGGGGCACAGATACGCAGTATTTT. Translation: CASSLQAGGGTDTQYF.

This clonotype was seen ten or more times. The V gene is TRBV5-1, the J gene TRBJ2-1; 9 bases align to TRBD2. The V gene's germline CDR1 is SGHRS and CDR2 YFSETQ. The V segment lost 4 bases and the J segment 6 bases; nucleotides outside the gene matches: 11. This CDR3 spans 16 amino acids. Here the CDR3 reads CASSTGTSQLVNEQFF. For the CDR3, the DNA is TGCGCCAGCAGCACGGGGACTAGCCAACTAGTCAATGAGCAGTTCTTC.